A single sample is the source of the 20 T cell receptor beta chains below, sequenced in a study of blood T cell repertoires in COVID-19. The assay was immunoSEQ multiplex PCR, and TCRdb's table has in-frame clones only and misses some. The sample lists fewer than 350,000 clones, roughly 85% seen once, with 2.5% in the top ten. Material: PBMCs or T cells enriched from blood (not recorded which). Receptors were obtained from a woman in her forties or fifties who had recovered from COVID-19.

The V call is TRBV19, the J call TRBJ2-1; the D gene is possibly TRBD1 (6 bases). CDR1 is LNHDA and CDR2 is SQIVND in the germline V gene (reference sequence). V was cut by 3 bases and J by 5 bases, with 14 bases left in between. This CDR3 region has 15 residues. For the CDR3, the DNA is TGTGCCAGTAGTATGGTCAGGGGAATCAACAATGAGCAGTTCTTC. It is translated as CASSMVRGINNEQFF.

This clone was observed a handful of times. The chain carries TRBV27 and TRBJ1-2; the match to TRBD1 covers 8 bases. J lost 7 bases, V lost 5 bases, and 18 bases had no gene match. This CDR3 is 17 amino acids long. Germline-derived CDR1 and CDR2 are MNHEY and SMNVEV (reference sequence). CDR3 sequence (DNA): TGTGCCAGCAGTCGCAATGGAGGGACAGGTCAAACGGGTGGCTACACCTTC. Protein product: CASSRNGGTGQTGGYTF.

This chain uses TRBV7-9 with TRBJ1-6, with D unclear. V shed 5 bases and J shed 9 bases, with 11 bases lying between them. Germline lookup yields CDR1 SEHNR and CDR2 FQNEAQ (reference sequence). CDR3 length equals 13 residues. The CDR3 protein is CASSADTGSPLHF. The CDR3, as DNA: TGTGCCAGCAGCGCTGATACGGGTTCACCCCTCCACTTT.

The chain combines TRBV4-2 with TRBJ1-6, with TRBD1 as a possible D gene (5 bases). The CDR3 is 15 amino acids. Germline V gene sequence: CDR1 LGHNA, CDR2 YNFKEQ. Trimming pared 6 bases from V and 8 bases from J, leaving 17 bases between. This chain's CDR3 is CASRPGGVGHSPLHF. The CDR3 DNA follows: TGTGCCAGCAGGCCTGGAGGGGTGGGTCATTCACCCCTCCACTTT.

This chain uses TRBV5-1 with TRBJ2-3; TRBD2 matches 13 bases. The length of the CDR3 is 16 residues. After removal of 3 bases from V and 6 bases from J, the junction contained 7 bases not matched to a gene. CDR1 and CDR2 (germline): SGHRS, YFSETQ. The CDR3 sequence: CASSSGLAGETDTQYF. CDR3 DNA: TGCGCCAGCAGCTCCGGACTAGCGGGAGAGACCGATACGCAGTATTTT. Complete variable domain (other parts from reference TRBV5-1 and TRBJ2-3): KAGVTQTPRYLIKTRGQQVTLSCSPISGHRSVSWYQQTPGQGLQFLFEYFSETQRNKGNFPGRFSGRQFSNSRSEMNVSTLELGDSALYLCASSSGLAGETDTQYFGPGTRLTVL.

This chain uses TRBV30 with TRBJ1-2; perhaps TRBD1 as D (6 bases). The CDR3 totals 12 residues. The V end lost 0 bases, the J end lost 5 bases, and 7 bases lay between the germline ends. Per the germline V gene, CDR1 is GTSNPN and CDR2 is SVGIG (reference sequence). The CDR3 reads CAWSVGAYGYTF. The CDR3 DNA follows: TGTGCCTGGAGTGTGGGGGCGTATGGCTACACCTTC.

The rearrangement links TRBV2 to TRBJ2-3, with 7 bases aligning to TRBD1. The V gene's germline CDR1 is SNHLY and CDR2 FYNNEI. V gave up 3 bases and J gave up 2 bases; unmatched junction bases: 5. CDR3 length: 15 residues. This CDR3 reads CASSERQGTTDTQYF. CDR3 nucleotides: TGTGCCAGCAGTGAGAGACAGGGCACCACAGATACGCAGTATTTT.

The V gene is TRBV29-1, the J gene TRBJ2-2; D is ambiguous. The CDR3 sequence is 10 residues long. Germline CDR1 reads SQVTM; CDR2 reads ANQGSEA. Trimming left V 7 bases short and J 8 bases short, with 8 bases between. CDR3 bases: TGCAGCGGGTTAGATGGGGAGCTGTTTTTT. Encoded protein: CSGLDGELFF.

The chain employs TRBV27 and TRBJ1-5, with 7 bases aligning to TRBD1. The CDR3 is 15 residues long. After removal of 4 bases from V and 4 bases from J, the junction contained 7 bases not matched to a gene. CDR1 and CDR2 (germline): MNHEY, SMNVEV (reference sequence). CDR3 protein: CASSSGTGENQPQHF. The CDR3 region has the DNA TGTGCCAGCAGTTCGGGAACAGGGGAGAATCAGCCCCAGCATTTT.

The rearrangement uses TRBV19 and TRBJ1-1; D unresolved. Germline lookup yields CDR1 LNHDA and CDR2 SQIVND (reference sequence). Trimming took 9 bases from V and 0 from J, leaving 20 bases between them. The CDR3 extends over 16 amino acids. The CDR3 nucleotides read TGTGCCAGCCTGGGAGGGCCCACGCCTATGAACACTGAAGCTTTCTTT. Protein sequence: CASLGGPTPMNTEAFF.

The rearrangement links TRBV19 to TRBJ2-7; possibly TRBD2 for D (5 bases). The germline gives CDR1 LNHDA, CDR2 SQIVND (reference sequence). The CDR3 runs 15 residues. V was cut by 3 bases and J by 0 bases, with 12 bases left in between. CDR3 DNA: TGTGCCAGTAGTATTTTTGGAGGCGGCTCCTACGAGCAGTACTTC. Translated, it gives CASSIFGGGSYEQYF. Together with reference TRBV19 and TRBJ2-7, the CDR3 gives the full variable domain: DGGITQSPKYLFRKEGQNVTLSCEQNLNHDAMYWYRQDPGQGLRLIYYSQIVNDFQKGDIAEGYSVSREKKESFPLTVTSAQKNPTAFYLCASSIFGGGSYEQYFGPGTRLTVT.

CDR3 region: CAWGQGGYEQYF. CDR3 DNA: TGTGCCTGGGGACAGGGCGGCTACGAGCAGTACTTC. The chain uses TRBV30 and TRBJ2-7; 8 nucleotides align to TRBD1. The CDR3 extends over 12 amino acids. The germline CDR1 and CDR2 sequences are GTSNPN and SVGIG (reference sequence). V lost 5 bases and J lost 3; bases outside the gene matches: 3. Full variable domain (missing parts from reference TRBV30 and TRBJ2-7): SQTIHQWPATLVQPVGSPLSLECTVEGTSNPNLYWYRQAAGRGLQLLFYSVGIGQISSEVPQNLSASRPQDRQFILSSKKLLLSDSGFYLCAWGQGGYEQYFGPGTRLTVT.

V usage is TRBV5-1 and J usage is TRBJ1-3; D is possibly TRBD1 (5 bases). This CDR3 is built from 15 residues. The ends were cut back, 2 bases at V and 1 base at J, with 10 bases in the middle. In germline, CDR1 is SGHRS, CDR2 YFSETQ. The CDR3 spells CASSLAGWSGNTIYF. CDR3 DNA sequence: TGCGCCAGCAGCTTAGCAGGGTGGTCTGGAAACACCATATATTTT.

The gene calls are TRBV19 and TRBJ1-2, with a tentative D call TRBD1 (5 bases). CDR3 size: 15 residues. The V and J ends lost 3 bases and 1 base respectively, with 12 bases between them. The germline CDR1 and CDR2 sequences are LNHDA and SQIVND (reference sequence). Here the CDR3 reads CASSMAAGLNYGYTF. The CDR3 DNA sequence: TGTGCCAGTAGTATGGCGGCAGGGCTTAACTATGGCTACACCTTC. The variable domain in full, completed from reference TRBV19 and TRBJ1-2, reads DGGITQSPKYLFRKEGQNVTLSCEQNLNHDAMYWYRQDPGQGLRLIYYSQIVNDFQKGDIAEGYSVSREKKESFPLTVTSAQKNPTAFYLCASSMAAGLNYGYTFGSGTRLTVV.

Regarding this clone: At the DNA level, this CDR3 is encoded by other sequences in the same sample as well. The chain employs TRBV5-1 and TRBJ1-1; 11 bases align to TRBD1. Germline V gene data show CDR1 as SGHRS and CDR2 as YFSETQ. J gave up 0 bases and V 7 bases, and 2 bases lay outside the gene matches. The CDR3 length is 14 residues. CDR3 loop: CASRTGGLNTEAFF. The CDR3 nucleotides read TGCGCCAGCCGGACAGGGGGCCTGAACACTGAAGCTTTCTTT.

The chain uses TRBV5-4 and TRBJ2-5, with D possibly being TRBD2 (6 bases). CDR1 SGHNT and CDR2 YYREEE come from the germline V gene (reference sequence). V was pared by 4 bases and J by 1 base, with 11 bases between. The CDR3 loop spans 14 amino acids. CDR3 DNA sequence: TGTGCCAGCAGCGCGGGACGGATCCAAGAGACCCAGTACTTC. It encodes CASSAGRIQETQYF.

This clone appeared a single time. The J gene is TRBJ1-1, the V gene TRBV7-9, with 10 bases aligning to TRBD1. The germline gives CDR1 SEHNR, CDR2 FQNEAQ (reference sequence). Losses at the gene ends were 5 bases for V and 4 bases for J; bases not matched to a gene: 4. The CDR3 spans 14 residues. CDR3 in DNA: TGTGCCAGCAGCCCCGGGACAGGGGCCACTGAAGCTTTCTTT. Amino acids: CASSPGTGATEAFF.

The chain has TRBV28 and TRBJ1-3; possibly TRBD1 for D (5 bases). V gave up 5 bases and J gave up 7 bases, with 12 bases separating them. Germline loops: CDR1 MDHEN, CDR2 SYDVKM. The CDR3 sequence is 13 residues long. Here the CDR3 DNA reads TGTGCCAGCAGTGGGCAGGGAAGGAACACCATATATTTT. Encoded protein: CASSGQGRNTIYF.

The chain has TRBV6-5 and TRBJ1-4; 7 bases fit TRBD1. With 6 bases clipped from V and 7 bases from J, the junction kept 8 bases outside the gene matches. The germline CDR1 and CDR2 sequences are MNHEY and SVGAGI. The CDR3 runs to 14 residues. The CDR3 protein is CASSINRGGEKLFF. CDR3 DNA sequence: TGTGCCAGCAGCATAAACAGGGGTGGTGAAAAACTGTTTTTT.

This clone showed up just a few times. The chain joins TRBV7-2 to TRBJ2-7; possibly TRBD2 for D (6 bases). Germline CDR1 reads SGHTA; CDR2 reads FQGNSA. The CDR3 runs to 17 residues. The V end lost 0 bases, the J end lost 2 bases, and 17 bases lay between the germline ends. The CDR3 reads CASSLAGSSGVAYEQYF. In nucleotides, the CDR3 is TGTGCCAGCAGCTTAGCGGGGTCGTCGGGGGTAGCCTACGAGCAGTACTTC.